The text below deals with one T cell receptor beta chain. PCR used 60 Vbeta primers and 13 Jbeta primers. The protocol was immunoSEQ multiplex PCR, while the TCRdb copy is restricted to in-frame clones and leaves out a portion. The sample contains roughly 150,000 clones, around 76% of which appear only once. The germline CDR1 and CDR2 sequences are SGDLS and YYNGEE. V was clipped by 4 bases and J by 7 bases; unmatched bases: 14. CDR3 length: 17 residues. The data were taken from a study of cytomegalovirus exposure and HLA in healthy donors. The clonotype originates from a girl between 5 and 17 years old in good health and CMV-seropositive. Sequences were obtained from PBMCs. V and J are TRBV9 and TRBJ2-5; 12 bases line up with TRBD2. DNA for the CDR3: TGTGCCAGCAGCTCCGGACTAGCGGGGACGATTTTCGGGACCCAGTACTTC. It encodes CASSSGLAGTIFGTQYF.